This TCR beta chain was captured by sequencing in a study of OX40 agonist ivuxolimab in advanced cancers. About the study: Partial responses were achieved by three patients, one with hepatocellular carcinoma and two with cutaneous melanoma.

Trimming stripped 1 base from V and 0 bases from J, with 12 bases between. The CDR3 covers 17 residues. The germline gives CDR1 SGHTA, CDR2 FQGNSA. Using immunoSEQ multiplex PCR, the repertoire was profiled, and TCRdb retains in-frame clones only, with some absent. The sample contains 100,000 to 130,000 clones, under 95% of which appear only once. This material consisted of CD4+ or CD8+ T cells sorted from blood, taken in a trial of the OX40 agonist ivuxolimab. V gene TRBV7-2 combines with J gene TRBJ1-4; D might be TRBD1 (5 bases). This TCR was sampled from an adult with an advanced solid tumor such as melanoma, head and neck, liver or kidney cancer. CDR3 loop: CASSLGQGRATNEKLFF. The CDR3 region has the DNA TGTGCCAGCAGCTTAGGGCAGGGTAGGGCAACTAATGAAAAACTGTTTTTT. Combining the CDR3 with reference TRBV7-2 and TRBJ1-4 gives the whole variable domain GAGVSQSPSNKVTEKGKDVELRCDPISGHTALYWYRQSLGQGLEFLIYFQGNSAPDKSGLPSDRFSAERTGGSVSTLTIQRTQQEDSAVYLCASSLGQGRATNEKLFFGSGTQLSVL.